This T cell receptor (beta chain) appears in the sequencing data of a study of CD4 and CD8 cells across lung adenocarcinoma regions. TCRdb processed the PCR reads anew with MiXCR; each CDR3 protein has one entry. The table records 9,500 to 15,000 distinct CDR3 sequences, 40% to 55% of them present only once. Deletions cut 2 bases from V and 12 bases from J, with 11 bases between. The germline V gene has CDR1 MNHNS and CDR2 SASEGT. The CDR3 contains 12 residues. The patients had localized lung adenocarcinoma, a non-small cell subtype. The chain is built from TRBV6-1 and TRBJ2-1, with D unresolved. The clonotype comes from a female donor with lung adenocarcinoma. The CD4 and CD8 labels of this study may be unreliable. The sequenced sample consisted of CD8+ T cells from the margin of a lung tumor. The CDR3 region is CASSELLGLQFF. CDR3 bases: TGTGCCAGCAGTGAACTGCTGGGTTTGCAGTTCTTC.